This TCR beta chain was captured by sequencing in a study of blood T cell repertoires in COVID-19. Study-level background: The cDNA or gDNA used as material had been derived from T cells, B-cell-depleted T cells, or PBMCs.

V was trimmed by 6 bases and J by 5 bases, leaving 19 bases between them. The CDR3 has 16 residues. In germline, CDR1 is MDHEN, CDR2 SYDVKM. Authors' processing steps: The assay estimated nucleated cells by amplifying reference gene primers. Sequenced by immunoSEQ multiplex PCR; TCRdb stores in-frame clones only, minus some. D and trimming were read from the DNA, whereas the V and J calls and clone size are those reported in that table. The repertoire holds more than 90,000 clones, with less than 85% as singletons. V is TRBV28 and J is TRBJ2-2; tentatively, D is TRBD1 (8 bases). This receptor was taken from an older man with acute or convalescent COVID-19. Input material: peripheral blood. CDR3 sequence reads: CASSRPGQGGTGELFF. CDR3 nucleotides: TGTGCCAGCAGCAGGCCCGGACAGGGAGGGACCGGGGAGCTGTTTTTT.